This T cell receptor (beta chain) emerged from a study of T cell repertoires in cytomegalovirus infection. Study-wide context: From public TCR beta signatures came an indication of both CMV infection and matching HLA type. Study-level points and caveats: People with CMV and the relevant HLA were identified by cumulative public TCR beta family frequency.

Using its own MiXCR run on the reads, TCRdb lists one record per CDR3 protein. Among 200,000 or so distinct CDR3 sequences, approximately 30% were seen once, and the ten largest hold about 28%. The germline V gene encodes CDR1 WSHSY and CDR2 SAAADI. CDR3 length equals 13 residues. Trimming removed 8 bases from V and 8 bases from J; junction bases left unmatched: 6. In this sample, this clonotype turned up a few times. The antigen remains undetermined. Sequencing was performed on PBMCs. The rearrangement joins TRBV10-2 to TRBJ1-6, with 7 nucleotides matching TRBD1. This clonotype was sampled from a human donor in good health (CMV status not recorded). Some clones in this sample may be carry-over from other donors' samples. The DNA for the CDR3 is TGCGCCAGCCGACAGGGAGGGGATTCACCCCTCCACTTT. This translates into CASRQGGDSPLHF.